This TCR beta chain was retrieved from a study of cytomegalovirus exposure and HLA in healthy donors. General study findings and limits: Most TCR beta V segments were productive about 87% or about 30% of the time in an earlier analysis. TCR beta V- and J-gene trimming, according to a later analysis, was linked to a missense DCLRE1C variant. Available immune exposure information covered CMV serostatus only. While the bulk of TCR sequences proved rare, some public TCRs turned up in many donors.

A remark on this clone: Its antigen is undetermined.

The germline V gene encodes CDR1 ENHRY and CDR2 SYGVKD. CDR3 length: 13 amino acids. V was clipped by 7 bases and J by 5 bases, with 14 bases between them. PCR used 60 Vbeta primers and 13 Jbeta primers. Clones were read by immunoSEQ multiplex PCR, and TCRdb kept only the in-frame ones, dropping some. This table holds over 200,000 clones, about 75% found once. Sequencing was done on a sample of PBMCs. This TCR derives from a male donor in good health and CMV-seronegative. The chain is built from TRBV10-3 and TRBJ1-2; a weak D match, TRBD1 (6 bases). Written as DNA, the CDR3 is TGTGCCATCACCTACCAGGGGTGGTATGGCTACACCTTC. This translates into CAITYQGWYGYTF.